The present entry profiles one TCR beta chain with its context. This clone was recorded once. Its antigen is still unknown. Base qualities are not at hand, and no much larger clone is one base apart. The germline ends are 11 bases apart after V is trimmed by 3 bases and J by 4 bases. Measured from the cysteine to the phenylalanine, the CDR3 is 14 residues long. The DNA shown is the 42-base CDR3, in frame from base 1. CDR1 and CDR2 are drawn from the germline V gene: SGHDT, YYEEEE. This entry is derived from a study of control samples from healthy donors and cancer patients (TCRdb year 2020). The protocol used for the library was the immunoSEQ multiplex PCR assay. Drawn from immuneACCESS, this table holds only the in-frame rearrangements with V and J called that TCRdb kept. Clones are partly lost; checked studies trace under half to an unresolved V gene and leave the rest unexplained. The table for this sample lists 170,000 or so clones; approximately 92% of them were counted only once. The biggest ten clones account for approximately 1.5% of the sample.

The chain is made from TRBV5-6 and TRBJ1-5; the D region possibly corresponds to TRBD1 (6 bases align). The receptor's source is a man aged 18 to 30 in good health. Input material: blood. The DNA sequence is TGTGCCAGCAGCTCACAGGGAATGAATCAGCCCCAGCATTTT. Translated, it gives CASSSQGMNQPQHF.